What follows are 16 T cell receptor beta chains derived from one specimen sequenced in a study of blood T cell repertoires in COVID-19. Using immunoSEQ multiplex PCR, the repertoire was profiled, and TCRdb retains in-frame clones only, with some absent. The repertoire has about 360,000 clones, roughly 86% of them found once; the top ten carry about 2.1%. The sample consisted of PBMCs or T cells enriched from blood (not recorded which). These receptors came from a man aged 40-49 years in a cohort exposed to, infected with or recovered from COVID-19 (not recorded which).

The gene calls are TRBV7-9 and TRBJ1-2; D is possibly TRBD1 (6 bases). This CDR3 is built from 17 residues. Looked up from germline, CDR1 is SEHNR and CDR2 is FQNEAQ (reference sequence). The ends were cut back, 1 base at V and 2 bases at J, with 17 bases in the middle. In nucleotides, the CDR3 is TGTGCCAGCAGCTTAGGGTTATGGCAGGGGCGAAACTATGGCTACACCTTC. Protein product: CASSLGLWQGRNYGYTF. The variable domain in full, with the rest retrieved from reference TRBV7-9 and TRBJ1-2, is DTGVSQNPRHKITKRGQNVTFRCDPISEHNRLYWYRQTLGQGPEFLTYFQNEAQLEKSRLLSDRFSAERPKGSFSTLEIQRTEQGDSAMYLCASSLGLWQGRNYGYTFGSGTRLTVV.

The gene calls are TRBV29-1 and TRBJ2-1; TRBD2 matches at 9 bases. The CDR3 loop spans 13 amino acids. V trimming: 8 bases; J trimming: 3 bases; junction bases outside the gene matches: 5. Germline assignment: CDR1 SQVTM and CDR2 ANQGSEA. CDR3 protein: CSLGTSLYNEQFF. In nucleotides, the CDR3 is TGCAGCTTAGGGACTAGCCTCTACAATGAGCAGTTCTTC.

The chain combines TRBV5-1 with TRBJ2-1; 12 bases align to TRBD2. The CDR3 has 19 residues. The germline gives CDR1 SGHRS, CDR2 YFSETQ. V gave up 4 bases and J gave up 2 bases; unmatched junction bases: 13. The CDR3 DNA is TGCGCCAGCAGCACTATGACTAGCGGGAGTGCTATCCCCTACAATGAGCAGTTCTTC. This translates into CASSTMTSGSAIPYNEQFF.

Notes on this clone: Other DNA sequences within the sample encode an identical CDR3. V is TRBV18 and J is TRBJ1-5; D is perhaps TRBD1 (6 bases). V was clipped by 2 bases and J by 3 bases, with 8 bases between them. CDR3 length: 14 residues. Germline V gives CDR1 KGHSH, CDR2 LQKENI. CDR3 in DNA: TGTGCCAGCTCACCAGGACAGCCCAATCAGCCCCAGCATTTT. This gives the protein CASSPGQPNQPQHF.

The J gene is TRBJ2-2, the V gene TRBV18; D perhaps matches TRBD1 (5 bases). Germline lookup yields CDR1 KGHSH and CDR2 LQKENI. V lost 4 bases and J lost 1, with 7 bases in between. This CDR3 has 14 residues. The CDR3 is CASSLDRNTGELFF. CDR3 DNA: TGTGCCAGCTCACTAGACAGGAACACCGGGGAGCTGTTTTTT.

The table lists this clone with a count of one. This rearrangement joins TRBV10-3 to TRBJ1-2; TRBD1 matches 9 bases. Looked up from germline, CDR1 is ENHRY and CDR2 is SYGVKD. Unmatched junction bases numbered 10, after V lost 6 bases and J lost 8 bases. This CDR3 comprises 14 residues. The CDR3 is CAIRGQGDTSGYTF. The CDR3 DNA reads TGTGCCATCAGGGGACAGGGTGACACCTCCGGCTACACCTTC.

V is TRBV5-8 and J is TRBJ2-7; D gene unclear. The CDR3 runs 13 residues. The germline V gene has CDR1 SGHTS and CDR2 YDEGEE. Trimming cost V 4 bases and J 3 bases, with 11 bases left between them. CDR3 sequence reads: CASSARVNYEQYF. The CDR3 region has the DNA TGTGCCAGCAGCGCGCGAGTGAACTACGAGCAGTACTTC.

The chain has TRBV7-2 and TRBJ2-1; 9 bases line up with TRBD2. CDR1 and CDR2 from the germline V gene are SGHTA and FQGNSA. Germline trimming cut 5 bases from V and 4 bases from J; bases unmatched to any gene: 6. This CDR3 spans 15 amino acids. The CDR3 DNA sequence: TGTGCCAGCAGCACCCGGACTAGCGAATACAATGAGCAGTTCTTC. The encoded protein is CASSTRTSEYNEQFF.

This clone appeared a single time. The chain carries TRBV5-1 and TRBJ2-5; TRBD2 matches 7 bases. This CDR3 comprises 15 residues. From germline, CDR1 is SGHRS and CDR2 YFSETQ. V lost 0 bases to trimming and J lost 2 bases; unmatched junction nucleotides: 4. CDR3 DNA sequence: TGCGCCAGCAGCTTGGCGGGAGGTCTTCAAGAGACCCAGTACTTC. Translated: CASSLAGGLQETQYF.

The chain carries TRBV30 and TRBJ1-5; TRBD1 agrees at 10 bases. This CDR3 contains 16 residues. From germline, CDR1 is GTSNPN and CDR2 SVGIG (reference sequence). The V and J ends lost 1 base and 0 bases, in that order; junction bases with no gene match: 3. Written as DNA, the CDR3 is TGTGCCTGGAGTGGAGGGACAGGGGCTAGCAATCAGCCCCAGCATTTT. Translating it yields CAWSGGTGASNQPQHF.

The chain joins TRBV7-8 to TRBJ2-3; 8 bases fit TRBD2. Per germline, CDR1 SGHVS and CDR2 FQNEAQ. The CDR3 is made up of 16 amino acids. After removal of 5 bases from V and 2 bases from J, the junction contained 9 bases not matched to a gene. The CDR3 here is CASSPGGAGVTDTQYF. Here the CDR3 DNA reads TGTGCCAGCAGCCCCGGGGGAGCGGGAGTCACAGATACGCAGTATTTT.

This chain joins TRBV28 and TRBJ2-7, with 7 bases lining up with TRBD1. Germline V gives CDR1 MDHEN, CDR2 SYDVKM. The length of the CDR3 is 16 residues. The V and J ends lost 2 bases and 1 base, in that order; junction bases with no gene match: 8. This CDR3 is CASSLHSRDSSYEQYF. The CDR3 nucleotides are TGTGCCAGCAGTTTACATAGCCGGGACAGTTCCTACGAGCAGTACTTC.

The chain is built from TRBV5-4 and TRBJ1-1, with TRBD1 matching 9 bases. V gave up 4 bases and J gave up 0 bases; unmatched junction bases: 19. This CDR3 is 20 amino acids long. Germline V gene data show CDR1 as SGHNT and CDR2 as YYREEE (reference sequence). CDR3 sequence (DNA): TGTGCCAGCAGCCGTATCACTATAAGGACAGGGGCGGATCTGAACACTGAAGCTTTCTTT. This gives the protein CASSRITIRTGADLNTEAFF.

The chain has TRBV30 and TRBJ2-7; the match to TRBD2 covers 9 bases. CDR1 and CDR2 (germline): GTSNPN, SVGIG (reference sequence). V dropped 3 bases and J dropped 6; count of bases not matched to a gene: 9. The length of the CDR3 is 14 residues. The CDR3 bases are TGTGCCTGGAGAATGGCGGGAGGGCCTGGCGAGCAGTACTTC. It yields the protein CAWRMAGGPGEQYF.

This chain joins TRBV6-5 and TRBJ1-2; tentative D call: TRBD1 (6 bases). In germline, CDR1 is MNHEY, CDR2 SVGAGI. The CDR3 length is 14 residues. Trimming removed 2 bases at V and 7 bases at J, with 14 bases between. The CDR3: CASSYVRGSFGYTF. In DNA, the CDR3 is TGTGCCAGCAGTTACGTTAGGGGGAGTTTTGGCTACACCTTC.

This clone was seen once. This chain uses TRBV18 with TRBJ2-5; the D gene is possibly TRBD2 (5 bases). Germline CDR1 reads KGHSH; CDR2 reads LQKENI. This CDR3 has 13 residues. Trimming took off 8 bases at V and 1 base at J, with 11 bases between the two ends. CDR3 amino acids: CASQLRAQETQYF. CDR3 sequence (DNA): TGTGCCAGCCAACTGAGGGCCCAAGAGACCCAGTACTTC. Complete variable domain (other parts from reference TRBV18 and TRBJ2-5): NAGVMQNPRHLVRRRGQEARLRCSPMKGHSHVYWYRQLPEEGLKFMVYLQKENIIDESGMPKERFSAEFPKEGPSILRIQQVVRGDSAAYFCASQLRAQETQYFGPGTRLLVL.